The 19 T cell receptor beta chains given below trace back to one sample, sequenced in a study of blood T cell repertoires in COVID-19. The assay was immunoSEQ multiplex PCR, and TCRdb's table has in-frame clones only and misses some. Altogether about 160,000 clones are present, approximately 82% being singletons, with the ten largest covering roughly 20%. The sample comprised peripheral blood. Source of these receptors: a woman aged 80 or over with acute or convalescent COVID-19.

The chain has TRBV7-6 and TRBJ2-1; 15 bases match TRBD2. CDR1 is SGHVS, CDR2 FNYEAQ, per germline. This CDR3 contains 18 residues. Germline trimming cut 4 bases from V and 8 bases from J; bases unmatched to any gene: 12. This chain's CDR3 is CASSSRTSGRAGRDEQFF. The CDR3 nucleotides read TGTGCCAGCAGCTCACGGACTAGCGGGAGGGCCGGTCGCGATGAGCAGTTCTTC.

This clone was observed a single time. The V gene is TRBV19, the J gene TRBJ1-3; tentatively, D is TRBD1 (5 bases). V shed 5 bases and J shed 0 bases, with 17 bases lying between them. Per germline, CDR1 LNHDA and CDR2 SQIVND (reference sequence). The CDR3 consists of 17 residues. The CDR3 bases are TGTGCCAGTAGTCAGCGGAGGGGAATACTCTCTGGAAACACCATATATTTT. It encodes CASSQRRGILSGNTIYF. Using reference TRBV19 and TRBJ1-3 for the parts outside the CDR3, the full variable domain is DGGITQSPKYLFRKEGQNVTLSCEQNLNHDAMYWYRQDPGQGLRLIYYSQIVNDFQKGDIAEGYSVSREKKESFPLTVTSAQKNPTAFYLCASSQRRGILSGNTIYFGEGSWLTVV.

The chain uses TRBV6-5 and TRBJ1-6; D is uncertain. Trimming shortened V by 7 bases and J by 0 bases, and 7 bases separated the two germline ends. In germline, CDR1 is MNHEY, CDR2 SVGAGI. This CDR3 region has 14 residues. The CDR3 loop is CASKPSSYNSPLHF. The CDR3 DNA reads as TGTGCCAGCAAGCCGAGCTCCTATAATTCACCCCTCCACTTT.

This clone has only a few counts. The chain has TRBV30 and TRBJ1-6; weak D call: TRBD1 (6 bases). The CDR3 extends over 15 amino acids. Trimming removed 7 bases from V and 3 bases from J, with 16 bases in between. CDR1 and CDR2 from the germline V gene are GTSNPN and SVGIG (reference sequence). The chain's CDR3 is CASKNQGFYNSPLHF. CDR3 bases: TGTGCCTCCAAAAATCAGGGGTTCTATAATTCACCCCTCCACTTT.

The rearrangement links TRBV2 to TRBJ1-5, with D possibly being TRBD1 (5 bases). The CDR3 has 14 amino acids. CDR1 is SNHLY and CDR2 is FYNNEI in the germline V gene. The V and J ends lost 6 bases and 2 bases respectively, with 11 bases between them. The DNA for the CDR3 is TGTGCCAGCAGCCCGGGACTGGGCAATCAGCCCCAGCATTTT. Protein product: CASSPGLGNQPQHF. Variable domain in full (rest from reference TRBV2 and TRBJ1-5): EPEVTQTPSHQVTQMGQEVILRCVPISNHLYFYWYRQILGQKVEFLVSFYNNEISEKSEIFDDQFSVERPDGSNFTLKIRSTKLEDSAMYFCASSPGLGNQPQHFGDGTRLSIL.

In its sample, this clone was seen once. The chain carries TRBV29-1 and TRBJ2-5, with 10 bases lining up with TRBD1. Germline loops: CDR1 SQVTM, CDR2 ANQGSEA. CDR3 size: 16 residues. V lost 0 bases, J lost 5 bases, and 9 bases stayed unmatched. The CDR3 sequence: CSVEDPDRGDGETQYF. As DNA, the CDR3 is TGCAGCGTTGAAGATCCGGACAGGGGGGATGGGGAGACCCAGTACTTC.

The genes are TRBV24-1 and TRBJ2-2; 9 bases fit TRBD1. V shed 3 bases, J shed 6 bases, and the junction held 7 bases outside the gene matches. The CDR3 length is 16 residues. Looked up from germline, CDR1 is KGHDR and CDR2 is SFDVKD. CDR3 nucleotide sequence: TGTGCCACCAGTGATGACGCCGGGACAGGGCCCGGGGAGCTGTTTTTT. This gives the protein CATSDDAGTGPGELFF.

A single count supports this clone. The rearrangement links TRBV14 to TRBJ1-2, with 9 nucleotides matching TRBD1. CDR1 and CDR2 (germline): SGHDN, FVKESK. The length of the CDR3 is 16 residues. V dropped 4 bases and J dropped 7; count of bases not matched to a gene: 13. The chain's CDR3 is CASSPGTGLTALGYTF. The CDR3 DNA sequence: TGTGCCAGCAGCCCCGGGACAGGGTTAACGGCTCTTGGCTACACCTTC.

The chain couples TRBV10-2 to TRBJ1-6; 8 bases are a match to TRBD1. The germline V gene encodes CDR1 WSHSY and CDR2 SAAADI. The CDR3 totals 14 residues. The ends lost 9 bases at V and 9 bases at J; junction bases unmatched: 10. The CDR3 DNA follows: TGCGCCAGTCGGCCAGGGGGCTCGGGTTCACCCCTCCACTTT. This translates into CASRPGGSGSPLHF.

The V gene is TRBV7-5, the J gene TRBJ1-5; the table calls TRBD1, which could not be checked here. TRBV7-5 is tagged as a pseudogene. The CDR3 runs 16 residues. The CDR3 DNA reads TGTGTCAGAAGCACAAAAACCGGGACAGGGAACCAGCCCCAGCATTTT. This encodes CVRSTKTGTGNQPQHF.

In DNA form, the CDR3 reads TGTGCCAGCAGCTTAGGCGCCACCCACCAAGAGACCCAGTACTTC. Its translation: CASSLGATHQETQYF. The chain employs TRBV11-2 and TRBJ2-5; D gene uncertain. Germline CDR1 SGHAT, CDR2 FQNNGV. This CDR3 has 15 amino acids. Trimming removed 1 base from V and 0 bases from J, with 9 bases in between. The whole variable domain, remainder taken from reference TRBV11-2 and TRBJ2-5, is EAGVAQSPRYKIIEKRQSVAFWCNPISGHATLYWYQQILGQGPKLLIQFQNNGVVDDSQLPKDRFSAERLKGVDSTLKIQPAKLEDSAVYLCASSLGATHQETQYFGPGTRLLVL.

The chain is built from TRBV3-1 (or the pseudogene TRBV3-2) and TRBJ2-1, with 7 nucleotides matching TRBD2. The germline CDR1 and CDR2 sequences are LGHDT and YNNKEL (reference sequence). The CDR3 is 16 residues long. The V gene end was trimmed by 8 bases and the J gene end by 0 bases; junction bases not matched to a gene: 10. CDR3 in amino acids: CASASWGGSSYNEQFF. The CDR3 DNA reads as TGTGCCAGCGCCTCATGGGGGGGGAGCTCCTACAATGAGCAGTTCTTC.

The V gene is TRBV19, the J gene TRBJ2-1, with D hard to call. V shed 3 bases and J shed 7 bases, with 22 bases lying between them. This CDR3 has 17 residues. Germline V CDR1 and CDR2: LNHDA, SQIVND (reference sequence). CDR3: CASSIRSASYTVNEQFF. The CDR3, as DNA: TGTGCCAGTAGTATCCGTTCGGCTAGTTATACCGTTAATGAGCAGTTCTTC.

The gene calls are TRBV5-1 and TRBJ1-2; TRBD1 might be the D (6 bases). V lost 1 base to trimming and J lost 4 bases, with 11 bases between them. Looked up from germline, CDR1 is SGHRS and CDR2 is YFSETQ. The CDR3 runs 14 residues. The CDR3 sequence is CASSLNLGGYGYTF. In DNA form, the CDR3 reads TGCGCCAGCAGCTTGAATTTAGGGGGCTATGGCTACACCTTC.

The chain links TRBV11-3 to TRBJ2-1, with TRBD2 matching 7 bases. CDR1 SGHNT and CDR2 YENEEA come from the germline V gene. V lost 0 bases to trimming and J lost 12 bases; unmatched junction nucleotides: 5. The CDR3 has 13 residues. In nucleotides, the CDR3 is TGTGCCAGCAGCTTAGACCAGCGGGGTCCGCAGTTCTTC. Amino acids: CASSLDQRGPQFF.

V is TRBV12-5 and J is TRBJ2-6; D not certain. The germline V and J ends were trimmed by 1 base and 0 bases, with 4 bases remaining between them. The V gene's germline CDR1 is LGHNT and CDR2 FRNRAP. CDR3 size: 15 residues. In nucleotides, the CDR3 is TGTGCTAGTGGTTTGGCCCTCTCTGGGGCCAACGTCCTGACTTTC. It codes for CASGLALSGANVLTF.

The genes are TRBV5-1 and TRBJ2-3, with 8 bases that match TRBD2. With V trimmed by 1 base and J by 6 bases, 13 bases remained unmatched. Germline values: CDR1 SGHRS, CDR2 YFSETQ. The CDR3 is 17 amino acids. The CDR3 sequence is CASSLSAGGSFGDTQYF. The DNA for the CDR3 is TGCGCCAGCAGCTTGTCGGCGGGAGGATCCTTCGGGGATACGCAGTATTTT.

The CDR3 sequence is CASSSMGEDTQYF. In DNA, the CDR3 is TGCGCCAGCAGCTCCATGGGAGAAGATACGCAGTATTTT. V is TRBV5-1 and J is TRBJ2-3; D possibly corresponds to TRBD2 (5 bases). Trimming took 3 bases from V and 5 from J, leaving 10 bases between them. The CDR3 spans 13 residues. In germline, CDR1 is SGHRS, CDR2 YFSETQ.

The chain couples TRBV6-6 to TRBJ2-7, with TRBD1 matching 7 bases. This CDR3 comprises 14 residues. The germline V gene has CDR1 MNHNY and CDR2 SVGAGI (reference sequence). V dropped 5 bases and J dropped 4; count of bases not matched to a gene: 8. The CDR3 reads CASSRQGLGYEQYF. CDR3 nucleotides: TGTGCCAGCAGTCGACAGGGTTTAGGTTACGAGCAGTACTTC.